The clone carrying this T cell receptor (beta chain) has at least ten counts. CDR1 is SGHDT, CDR2 YYEEEE, per germline. This CDR3 is 14 amino acids long. Trimming stripped 4 bases from V and 1 base from J, with 12 bases between. This entry is derived from a study of T cells in Graves' hyperthyroidism and ophthalmopathy. Clinical symptoms, serum thyroxine and TRAb, thyroid ultrasound and orbital computed tomography together formed the diagnostic basis. Any symptoms of ophthalmopathy came after the first hyperthyroidism diagnosis, from which the blood sample dates. Using RNA transcripts as the source, TCR beta CDR3 regions were amplified. Carried out on the TCR CDR3, a first-round RT-PCR used the HTBI primer set. TCRdb re-called the multiplex PCR reads through MiXCR, storing one row per CDR3 protein. The sample has some 270,000 distinct CDR3 sequences; 13% are singletons.

The sample was blood. The source of this sequence is a woman aged 25 to 39 with Graves' hyperthyroidism that later progressed to Graves' ophthalmopathy. This chain joins TRBV5-6 and TRBJ2-7; D uncertain. CDR3 coding DNA: TGTGCCAGCAGCGGGGTTGGGCGGTCCTACGAGCAGTACTTC. Its translation: CASSGVGRSYEQYF.